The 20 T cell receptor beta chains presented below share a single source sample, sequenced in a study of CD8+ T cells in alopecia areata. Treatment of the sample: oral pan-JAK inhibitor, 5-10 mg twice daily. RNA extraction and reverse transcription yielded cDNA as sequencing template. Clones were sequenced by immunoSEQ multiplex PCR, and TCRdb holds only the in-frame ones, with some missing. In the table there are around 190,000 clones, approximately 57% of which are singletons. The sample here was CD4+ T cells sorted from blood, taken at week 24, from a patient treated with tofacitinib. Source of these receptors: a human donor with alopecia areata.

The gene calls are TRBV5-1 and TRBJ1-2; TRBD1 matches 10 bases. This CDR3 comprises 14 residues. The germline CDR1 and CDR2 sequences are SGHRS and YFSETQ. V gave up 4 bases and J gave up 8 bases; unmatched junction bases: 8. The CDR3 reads CASSQDRGRYGYTF. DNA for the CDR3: TGCGCCAGCAGCCAGGACAGGGGGAGGTACGGCTACACCTTC.

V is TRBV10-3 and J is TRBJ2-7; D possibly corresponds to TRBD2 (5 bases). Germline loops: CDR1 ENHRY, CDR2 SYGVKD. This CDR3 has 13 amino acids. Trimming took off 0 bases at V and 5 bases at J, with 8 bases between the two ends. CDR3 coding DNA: TGTGCCATCAGTGAGTCAACGGGGAACGAGCAGTACTTC. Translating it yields CAISESTGNEQYF.

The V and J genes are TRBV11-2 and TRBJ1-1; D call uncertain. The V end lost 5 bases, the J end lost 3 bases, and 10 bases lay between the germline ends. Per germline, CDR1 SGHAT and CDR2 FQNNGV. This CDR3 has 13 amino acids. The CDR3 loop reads CASSQATYTEAFF. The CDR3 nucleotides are TGTGCCAGCAGCCAGGCGACCTACACTGAAGCTTTCTTT.

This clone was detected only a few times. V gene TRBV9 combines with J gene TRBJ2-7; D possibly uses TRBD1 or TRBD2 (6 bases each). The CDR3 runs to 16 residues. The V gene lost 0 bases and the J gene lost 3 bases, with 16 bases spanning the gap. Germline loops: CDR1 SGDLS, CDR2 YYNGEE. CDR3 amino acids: CASSVAPEEGHYEQYF. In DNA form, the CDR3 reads TGTGCCAGCAGCGTAGCACCGGAGGAGGGACACTACGAGCAGTACTTC.

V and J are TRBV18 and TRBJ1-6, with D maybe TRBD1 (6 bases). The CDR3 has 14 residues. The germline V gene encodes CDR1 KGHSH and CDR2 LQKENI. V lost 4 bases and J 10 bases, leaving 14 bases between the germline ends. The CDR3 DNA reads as TGTGCCAGCTCACGGCAGGGGAAAAGGTCACCCCTCCACTTT. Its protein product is CASSRQGKRSPLHF.

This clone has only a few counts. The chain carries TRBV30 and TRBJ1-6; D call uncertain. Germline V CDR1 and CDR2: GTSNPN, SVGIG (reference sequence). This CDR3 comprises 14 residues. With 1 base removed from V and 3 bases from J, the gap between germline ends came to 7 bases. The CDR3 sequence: CAWSAEGYNSPLHF. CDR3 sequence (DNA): TGTGCCTGGAGTGCCGAAGGCTATAATTCACCCCTCCACTTT.

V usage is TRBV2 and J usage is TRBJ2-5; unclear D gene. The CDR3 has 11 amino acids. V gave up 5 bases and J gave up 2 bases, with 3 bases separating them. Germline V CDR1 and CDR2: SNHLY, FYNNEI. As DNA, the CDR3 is TGTGCCAGCAGTAAACAAGAGACCCAGTACTTC. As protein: CASSKQETQYF.

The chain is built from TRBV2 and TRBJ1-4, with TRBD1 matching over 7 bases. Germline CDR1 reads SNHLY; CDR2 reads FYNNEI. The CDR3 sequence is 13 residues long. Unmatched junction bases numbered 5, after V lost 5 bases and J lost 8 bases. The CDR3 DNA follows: TGTGCCAGCAGTACAGGGGAAAAGGAAAAACTGTTTTTT. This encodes CASSTGEKEKLFF.

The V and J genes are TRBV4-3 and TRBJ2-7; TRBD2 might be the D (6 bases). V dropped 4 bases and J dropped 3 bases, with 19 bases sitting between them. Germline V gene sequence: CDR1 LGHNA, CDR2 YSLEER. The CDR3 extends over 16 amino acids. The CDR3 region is CASSPSVSDGGYEQYF. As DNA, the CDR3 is TGCGCCAGCAGCCCTTCTGTGAGCGACGGGGGCTACGAGCAGTACTTC.

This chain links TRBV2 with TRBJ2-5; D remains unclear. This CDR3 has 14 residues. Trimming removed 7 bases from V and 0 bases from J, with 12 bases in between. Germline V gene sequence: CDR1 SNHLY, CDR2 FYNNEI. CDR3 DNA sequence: TGTGCCAGCAATGTTGACACGTACCAAGAGACCCAGTACTTC. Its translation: CASNVDTYQETQYF.

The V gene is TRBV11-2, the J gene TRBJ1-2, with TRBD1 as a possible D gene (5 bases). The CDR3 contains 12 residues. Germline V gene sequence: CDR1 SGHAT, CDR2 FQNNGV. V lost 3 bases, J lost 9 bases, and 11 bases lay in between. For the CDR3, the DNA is TGTGCCAGCAGCTTGAGGGGAAAAAGCTACACCTTC. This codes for CASSLRGKSYTF.

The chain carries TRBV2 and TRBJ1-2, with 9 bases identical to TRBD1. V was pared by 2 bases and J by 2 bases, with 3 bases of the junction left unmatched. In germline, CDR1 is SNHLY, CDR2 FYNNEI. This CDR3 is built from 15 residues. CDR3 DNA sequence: TGTGCCAGCAGTGAAACAGACAGGGGGAACTATGGCTACACCTTC. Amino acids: CASSETDRGNYGYTF.

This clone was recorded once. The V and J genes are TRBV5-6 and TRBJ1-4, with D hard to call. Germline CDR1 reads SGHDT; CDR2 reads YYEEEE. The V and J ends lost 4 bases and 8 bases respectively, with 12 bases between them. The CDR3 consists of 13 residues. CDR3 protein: CASSTTLEEKLFF. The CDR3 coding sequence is TGTGCCAGCAGCACGACCCTCGAGGAAAAACTGTTTTTT.

The CDR3 protein is CASSSLTTDYGYTF. The CDR3 DNA follows: TGTGCCAGCAGCTCACTTACGACGGACTATGGCTACACCTTC. The V gene is TRBV11-2, the J gene TRBJ1-2, with D uncertain. From germline, CDR1 is SGHAT and CDR2 FQNNGV. The CDR3 totals 14 residues. The V and J ends lost 4 bases and 3 bases respectively, with 12 bases between them.

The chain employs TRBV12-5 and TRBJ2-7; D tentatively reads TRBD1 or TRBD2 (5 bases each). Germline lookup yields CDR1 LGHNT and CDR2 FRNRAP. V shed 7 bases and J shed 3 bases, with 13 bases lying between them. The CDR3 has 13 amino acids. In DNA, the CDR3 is TGTGCTAGTGCCATGGGACGGCACTACGAGCAGTACTTC. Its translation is CASAMGRHYEQYF.

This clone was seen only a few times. The CDR3 is CASSTLAGGPRNEQFF. The CDR3 coding sequence is TGCGCCAGCAGCACGTTAGCGGGGGGGCCTCGCAATGAGCAGTTCTTC. The rearrangement uses TRBV5-1 and TRBJ2-1; 11 nucleotides agree with TRBD2. From germline, CDR1 is SGHRS and CDR2 YFSETQ. The J segment lost 6 bases and the V segment lost 4 bases, leaving 9 bases of the junction unmatched. There are 16 residues in the CDR3. Supplemented by reference TRBV5-1 and TRBJ2-1, the full variable domain reads KAGVTQTPRYLIKTRGQQVTLSCSPISGHRSVSWYQQTPGQGLQFLFEYFSETQRNKGNFPGRFSGRQFSNSRSEMNVSTLELGDSALYLCASSTLAGGPRNEQFFGPGTRLTVL.

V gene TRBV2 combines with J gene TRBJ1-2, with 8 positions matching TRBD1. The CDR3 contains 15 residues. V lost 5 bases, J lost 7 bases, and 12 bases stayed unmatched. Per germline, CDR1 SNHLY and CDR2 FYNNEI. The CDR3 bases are TGTGCCAGCAGTACGGACAGGGTCGCGTCTTTTGGCTACACCTTC. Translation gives CASSTDRVASFGYTF.

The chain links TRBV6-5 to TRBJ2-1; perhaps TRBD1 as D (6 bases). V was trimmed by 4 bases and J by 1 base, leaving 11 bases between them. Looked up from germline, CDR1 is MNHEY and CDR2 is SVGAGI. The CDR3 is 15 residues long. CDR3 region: CASSSPTGSYNEQFF. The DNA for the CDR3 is TGTGCCAGCAGTTCCCCTACAGGGTCCTACAATGAGCAGTTCTTC.

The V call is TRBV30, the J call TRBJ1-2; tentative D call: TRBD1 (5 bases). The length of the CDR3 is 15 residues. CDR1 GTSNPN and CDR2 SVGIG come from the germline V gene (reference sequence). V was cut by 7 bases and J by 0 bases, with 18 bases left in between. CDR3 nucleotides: TGTGCCTCCGGTTTGAGAAGGACATCTAACTATGGCTACACCTTC. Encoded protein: CASGLRRTSNYGYTF. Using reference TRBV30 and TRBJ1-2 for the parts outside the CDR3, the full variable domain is SQTIHQWPATLVQPVGSPLSLECTVEGTSNPNLYWYRQAAGRGLQLLFYSVGIGQISSEVPQNLSASRPQDRQFILSSKKLLLSDSGFYLCASGLRRTSNYGYTFGSGTRLTVV.

As DNA, the CDR3 is TGCGCCAGCAGCTTTTCCGGGGACAGGGTAAATTCACCCCTCCACTTT. It yields the protein CASSFSGDRVNSPLHF. The chain links TRBV5-1 to TRBJ1-6; 9 positions match TRBD1. The length of the CDR3 is 16 residues. J was trimmed by 7 bases and V by 2 bases; bases with no gene match: 7. Germline CDR1 is SGHRS and CDR2 is YFSETQ. The variable domain in full, completed from reference TRBV5-1 and TRBJ1-6, reads KAGVTQTPRYLIKTRGQQVTLSCSPISGHRSVSWYQQTPGQGLQFLFEYFSETQRNKGNFPGRFSGRQFSNSRSEMNVSTLELGDSALYLCASSFSGDRVNSPLHFGNGTRLTVT.